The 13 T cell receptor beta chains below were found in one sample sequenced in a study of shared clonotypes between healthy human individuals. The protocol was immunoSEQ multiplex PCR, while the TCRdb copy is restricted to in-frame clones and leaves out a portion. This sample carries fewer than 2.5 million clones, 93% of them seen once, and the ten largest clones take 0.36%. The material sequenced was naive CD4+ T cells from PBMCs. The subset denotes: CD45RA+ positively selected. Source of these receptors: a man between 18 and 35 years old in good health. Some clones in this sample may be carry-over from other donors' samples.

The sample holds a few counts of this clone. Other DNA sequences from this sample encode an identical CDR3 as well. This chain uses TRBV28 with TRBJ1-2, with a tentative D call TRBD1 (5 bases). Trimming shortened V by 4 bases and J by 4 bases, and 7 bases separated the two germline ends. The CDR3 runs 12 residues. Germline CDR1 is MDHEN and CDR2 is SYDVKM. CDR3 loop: CASSSQGYGYTF. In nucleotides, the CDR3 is TGTGCCAGCAGTTCTCAGGGCTATGGCTACACCTTC.

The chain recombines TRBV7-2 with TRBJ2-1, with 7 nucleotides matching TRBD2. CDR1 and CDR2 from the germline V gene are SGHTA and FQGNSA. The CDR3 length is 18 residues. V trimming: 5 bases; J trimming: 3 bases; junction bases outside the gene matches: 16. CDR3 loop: CASSPSGRGGSYYNEQFF. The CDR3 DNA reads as TGTGCCAGCAGCCCGAGTGGTAGGGGCGGGAGTTACTACAATGAGCAGTTCTTC.

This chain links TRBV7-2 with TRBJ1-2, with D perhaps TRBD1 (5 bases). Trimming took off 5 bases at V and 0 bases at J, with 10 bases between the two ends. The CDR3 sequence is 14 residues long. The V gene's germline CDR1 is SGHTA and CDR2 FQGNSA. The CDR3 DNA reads TGTGCCAGCAGCCCTCGGACAACTAACTATGGCTACACCTTC. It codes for CASSPRTTNYGYTF.

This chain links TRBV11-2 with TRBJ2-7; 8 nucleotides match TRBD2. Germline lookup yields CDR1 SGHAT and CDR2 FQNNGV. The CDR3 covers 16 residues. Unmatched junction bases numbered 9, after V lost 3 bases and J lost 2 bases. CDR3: CASSLSASGGTYEQYF. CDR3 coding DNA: TGTGCCAGCAGCTTGTCGGCCAGCGGGGGAACCTACGAGCAGTACTTC.

The CDR3 is CASSPLGAGIGEQYF. DNA for the CDR3: TGTGCCAGCAGCCCTCTTGGGGCAGGGATTGGCGAGCAGTACTTC. The chain employs TRBV7-6 and TRBJ2-7; weak D call: TRBD1 (5 bases). The CDR3 consists of 15 residues. Between the trimmed V and J ends, which lost 5 bases and 6 bases, there was a span of 20 bases. In germline, CDR1 is SGHVS, CDR2 FNYEAQ.

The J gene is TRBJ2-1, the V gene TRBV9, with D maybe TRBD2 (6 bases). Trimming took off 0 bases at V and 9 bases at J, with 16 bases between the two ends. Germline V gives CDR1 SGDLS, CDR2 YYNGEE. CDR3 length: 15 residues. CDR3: CASSVVASGEVEQFF. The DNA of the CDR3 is TGTGCCAGCAGCGTAGTAGCCTCGGGGGAGGTTGAGCAGTTCTTC.

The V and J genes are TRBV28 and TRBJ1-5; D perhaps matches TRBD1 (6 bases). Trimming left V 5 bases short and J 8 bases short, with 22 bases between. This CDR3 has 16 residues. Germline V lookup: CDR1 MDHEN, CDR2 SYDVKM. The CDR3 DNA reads TGTGCCAGCAGTCCTGGGGGCAGGGTGTTATGGGAGCCCCAGCATTTT. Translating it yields CASSPGGRVLWEPQHF. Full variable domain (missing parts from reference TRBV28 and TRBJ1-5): DVKVTQSSRYLVKRTGEKVFLECVQDMDHENMFWYRQDPGLGLRLIYFSYDVKMKEKGDIPEGYSVSREKKERFSLILESASTNQTSMYLCASSPGGRVLWEPQHFGDGTRLSIL.

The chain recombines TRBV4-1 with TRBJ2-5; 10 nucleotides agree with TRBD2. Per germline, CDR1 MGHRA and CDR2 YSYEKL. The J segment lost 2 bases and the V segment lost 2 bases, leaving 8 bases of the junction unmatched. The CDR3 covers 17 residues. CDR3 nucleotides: TGCGCCAGCAGCCAATTTTCCAGCGGGAGGGGACAAGAGACCCAGTACTTC. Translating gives CASSQFSSGRGQETQYF.

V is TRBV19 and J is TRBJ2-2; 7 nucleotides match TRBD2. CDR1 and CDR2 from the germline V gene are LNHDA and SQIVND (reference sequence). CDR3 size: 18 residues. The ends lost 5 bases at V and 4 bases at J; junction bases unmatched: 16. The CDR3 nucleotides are TGTGCCAGTAGTCTACACCCCTCCCGGGACTACCTCACCGGGGAGCTGTTTTTT. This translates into CASSLHPSRDYLTGELFF.

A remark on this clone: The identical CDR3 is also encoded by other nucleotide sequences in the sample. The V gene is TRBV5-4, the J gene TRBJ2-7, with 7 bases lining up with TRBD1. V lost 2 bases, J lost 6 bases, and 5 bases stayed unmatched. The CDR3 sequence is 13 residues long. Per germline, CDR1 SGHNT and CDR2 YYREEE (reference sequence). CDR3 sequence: CASSLDRVGEQYF. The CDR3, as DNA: TGTGCCAGCAGCTTAGACAGGGTCGGCGAGCAGTACTTC.

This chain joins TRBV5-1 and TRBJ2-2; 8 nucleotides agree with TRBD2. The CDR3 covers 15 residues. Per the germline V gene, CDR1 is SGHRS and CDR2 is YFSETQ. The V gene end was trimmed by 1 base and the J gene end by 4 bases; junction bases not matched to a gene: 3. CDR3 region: CASSLTGGPTGELFF. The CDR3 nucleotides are TGCGCCAGCAGCTTGACGGGAGGGCCCACCGGGGAGCTGTTTTTT.

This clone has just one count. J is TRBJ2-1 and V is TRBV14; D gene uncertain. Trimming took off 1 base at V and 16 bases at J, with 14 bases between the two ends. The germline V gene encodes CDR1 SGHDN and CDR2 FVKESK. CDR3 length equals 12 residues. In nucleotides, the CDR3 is TGTGCCAGCAGCCAAGTACGCGGCTGGTCTTTCTTC. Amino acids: CASSQVRGWSFF. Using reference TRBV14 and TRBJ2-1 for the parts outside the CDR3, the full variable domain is EAGVTQFPSHSVIEKGQTVTLRCDPISGHDNLYWYRRVMGKEIKFLLHFVKESKQDESGMPNNRFLAERTGGTYSTLKVQPAELEDSGVYFCASSQVRGWSFFGPGTRLTVL.

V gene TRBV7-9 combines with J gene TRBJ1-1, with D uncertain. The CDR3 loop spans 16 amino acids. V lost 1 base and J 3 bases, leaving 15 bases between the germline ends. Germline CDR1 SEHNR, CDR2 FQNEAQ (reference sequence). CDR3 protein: CASSLGQETSDTEAFF. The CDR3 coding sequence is TGTGCCAGCAGCTTAGGTCAGGAGACGTCGGACACTGAAGCTTTCTTT.